Listed here is a single T cell receptor beta chain. This clonotype came up a few times. Its recognized antigen is unknown. No clone much larger than this one lies a single base away; base qualities are absent. Library construction relied on PCR. These reads were obtained on an Illumina HiSeq 2500. Unique molecular identifiers were incorporated into TCR beta cDNA libraries to reduce PCR and sequencing biases. Per 1 to 10 million input T cells, roughly 0.5 million cDNA molecules were obtained, such that each molecule approximated one T cell. The same protocol used for the earlier healthy control dataset was applied to prepare and sequence the patient libraries. Samples belonging to the same batch were prepared together, multiplexed and sequenced on a shared HiSeq lane. The original pipeline was this. MIGEC handled the raw barcoded reads, throwing out single-read molecular identifier groups before consensus assembly and CDR3 extraction. VDJtools was used for post-analysis of the clonotype tables, and diversity was normalized by down-sampling every dataset to the size of the smallest sample. In repertoire overlap clustering, CDR3 amino acid sequences, but not nucleotide sequences, were matched to correct batch-related cross-sample contamination. TCRdb cleaned the public reads at Q25 with fastp, built clones with MiXCR and kept in-frame beta chains. Rows are unified per CDR3 protein, each entry keeping the most common DNA and genes. TCRdb's processing, not the authors', yielded these V and J calls. Within this sample are approximately 350,000 distinct CDR3 sequences, with approximately 33% of them counted one time only. Of the sample, 13% is held by the ten largest clones.

This entry belongs to a study of post-analysis software for immune sequencing data (dated by TCRdb to between 2015 and 2016). About the full investigation: Recorded disease courses included relapsing-remitting, secondary progressive and progressive-relapsing multiple sclerosis, with some patients lacking subtype annotation. Patient repertoires were compared against roughly 10 previously published healthy control repertoires from donors aged 6 to 25 years. A subset of samples was prepared in parallel using single-end sample barcoding, then pooled and co-amplified after Illumina adapter ligation.

On the study overall, not on this receptor specifically: The multiple sclerosis patient group was slightly younger than the control group. Patients showed significantly higher frequencies than controls for roughly 5 TRBV segments, among them TRBV5-6, TRBV5-1 and TRBV20-1. Normalized Chao1 diversity was significantly lower in multiple sclerosis patients than controls, suggesting substantial peripheral T-cell clonal expansion. Direct clustering with F measure showed strong co-clustering of samples prepared in the same batch, prompting a batch-effect correction.

TCR beta repertoires were profiled from peripheral blood of over 10 young patients with multiple sclerosis to demonstrate the VDJtools post-analysis software. The multiple sclerosis patients were children and adolescents between roughly 6 and 16 years of age. From the germline V gene, CDR1 is SGHVS and CDR2 is FQNEAQ. V and J are truncated by 2 bases and 3 bases respectively, leaving an intervening sequence of 6 bases. Inclusive of the bounding cysteine and phenylalanine, the CDR3 is 13 residues long. Left in the record is the CDR3 DNA by itself, 39 bases read in frame from the first base. The specimen sequenced was blood. The receptor was isolated from a girl aged 10-17 years with multiple sclerosis. The receptor chain draws on TRBV7-8 and TRBJ2-3, with the D gene not confidently named. The nucleotide sequence is given as TGTGCCAGCAGCTTAAGTCAGACAGATACGCAGTATTTT. This codes for CASSLSQTDTQYF.